The clone carrying this TCR beta chain turned up a few times. The antigen is not known. The data derive from a study of beta chain features in type 1 diabetes. Study at large: The samples had about 100,000,000 sorted cells examined in all.

Overall study results and limits: Type 1 diabetes patients had TCRB CDR3s that were shorter (moderately but significantly so) in all four CD4+ subsets.

The CDR3 has 15 amino acids. CDR1 is WNHNN, CDR2 SYGVQD, per germline (reference sequence). The V segment lost 2 bases and the J segment 3 bases; nucleotides outside the gene matches: 5. What was sequenced were expressed TCRB transcripts, since all of the isolated RNA had been reverse transcribed. The assay was immunoSEQ multiplex PCR, and TCRdb's table has in-frame clones only and misses some. The table records under 850,000 clones, over 10% of them present only once. This chain connects TRBV10-1 to TRBJ2-5, with TRBD2 matching 8 bases. The receptor was isolated from a man aged 18 to 35 with type 1 diabetes. The specimen was naive CD4+ T cells from blood. CDR3 sequence: CASSEGTSKEETQYF. CDR3 nucleotides: TGCGCCAGCAGTGAGGGGACTAGTAAAGAAGAGACCCAGTACTTC.